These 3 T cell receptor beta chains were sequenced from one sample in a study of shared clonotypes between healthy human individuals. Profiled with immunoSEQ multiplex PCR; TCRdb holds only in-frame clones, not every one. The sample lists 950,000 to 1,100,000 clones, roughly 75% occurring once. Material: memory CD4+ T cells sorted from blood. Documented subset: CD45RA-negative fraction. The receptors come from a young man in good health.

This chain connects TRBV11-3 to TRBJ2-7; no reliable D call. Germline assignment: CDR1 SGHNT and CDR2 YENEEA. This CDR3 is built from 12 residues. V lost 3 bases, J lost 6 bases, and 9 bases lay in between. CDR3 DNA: TGTGCCAGCAGCTTTGGCGGCGGCGAGCAGTACTTC. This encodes CASSFGGGEQYF.

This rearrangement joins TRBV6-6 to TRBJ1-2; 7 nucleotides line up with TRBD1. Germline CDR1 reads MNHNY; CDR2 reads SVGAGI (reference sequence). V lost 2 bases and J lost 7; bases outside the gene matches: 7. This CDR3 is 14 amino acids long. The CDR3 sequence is CASSYRSTGTGYTF. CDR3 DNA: TGTGCCAGCAGTTACAGATCGACAGGGACTGGCTACACCTTC.

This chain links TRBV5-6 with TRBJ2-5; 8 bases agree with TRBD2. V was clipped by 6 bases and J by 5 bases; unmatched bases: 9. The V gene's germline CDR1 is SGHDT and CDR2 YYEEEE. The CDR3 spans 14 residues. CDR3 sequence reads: CASTIAGPGETQYF. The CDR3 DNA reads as TGTGCCAGCACCATAGCGGGACCGGGGGAGACCCAGTACTTC.